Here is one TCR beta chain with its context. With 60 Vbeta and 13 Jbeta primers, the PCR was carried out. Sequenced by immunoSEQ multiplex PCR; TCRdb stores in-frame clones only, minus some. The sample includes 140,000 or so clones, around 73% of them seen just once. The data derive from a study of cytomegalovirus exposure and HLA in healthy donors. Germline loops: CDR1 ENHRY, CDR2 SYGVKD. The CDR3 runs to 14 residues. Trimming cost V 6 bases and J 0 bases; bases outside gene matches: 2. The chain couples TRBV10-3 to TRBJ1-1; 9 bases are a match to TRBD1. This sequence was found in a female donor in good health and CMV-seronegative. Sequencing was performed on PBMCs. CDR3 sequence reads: CAIRGQGLNTEAFF. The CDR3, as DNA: TGTGCCATCAGGGGACAGGGACTGAACACTGAAGCTTTCTTT.